A selection of T cell receptor beta chains follows, all from one sample in a study of blood T cell repertoires in COVID-19. Generated by immunoSEQ multiplex PCR, the TCRdb table keeps only in-frame clones and is missing some. The sample shows some 87,000 clones, around 80% of them seen only once. The sample comprised peripheral blood. These receptors originate from a man aged 50 to 59 who had recovered from COVID-19. Both conserved end residues are part of each CDR3. Fields, in order: D gene, J gene, clone size, V gene, CDR3 DNA, CDR3 protein. D genes are given only for firm matches. Rows may omit the clone size; those that give it use once, few, many or a size class.

>TRBD1|TRBJ2-1|.|TRBV6-2/TRBV6-3
TGTGCCAGCAGTTCGGGACAGAGCTCCTACAATGAGCAGTTCTTC
CASSSGQSSYNEQFF
>.|TRBJ2-3|.|TRBV9
TGTGCCAGCAGCCCCTTGCTGACCGGACTATCAGATACGCAGTATTTT
CASSPLLTGLSDTQYF
>.|TRBJ1-1|once|TRBV21-1
TGTGCCAGCAGCAAAGATCGCGGACACAAGAACACTGAAGCTTTCTTT
CASSKDRGHKNTEAFF
>.|TRBJ1-5|once|TRBV18
TGTGCCAGCTCACCTAGTCTCAATCAGCCCCAGCATTTT
CASSPSLNQPQHF
>TRBD1|TRBJ1-2|.|TRBV27
TGTGCCAGCAGGCTTAGACAGGGGGCAAGTGGCTACACCTTC
CASRLRQGASGYTF
>.|TRBJ1-2|once|TRBV28
TGTGCCAGCAGTTTAGCGGGGAGGCCCTACACCTTC
CASSLAGRPYTF
>.|TRBJ2-1|.|TRBV19
TGTGCCAGTAGTGCCTACAGGGATACACGCGATGAGCAGTTCTTC
CASSAYRDTRDEQFF
>TRBD1|TRBJ1-2|few|TRBV24-1
TGTGCCACCAGTGATTCGGGACAGGGGGCTTACTATGGCTACACCTTC
CATSDSGQGAYYGYTF
>.|TRBJ1-1|.|TRBV29-1
TGCAGCGTTTTACAGGGTACGAACACTGAAGCTTTCTTT
CSVLQGTNTEAFF
>.|TRBJ2-7|.|TRBV10-2
TGCGCCAGCAGCAAGGAGAGTCACGAGCAGTACTTC
CASSKESHEQYF
>TRBD1|TRBJ2-2|once|TRBV9
TGTGCCAGCAGCGTCCGGACAGGGGTTAGTTCCGGGGAGCTGTTTTTT
CASSVRTGVSSGELFF
>.|TRBJ1-2|once|TRBV29-1
TGCAGCGTTGAATACAGGGAGGGCTATGGCTACACCTTC
CSVEYREGYGYTF
>.|TRBJ1-3|.|TRBV7-9
TGTGCCAGCAGCCAGCAGGAGGACACCATATATTTT
CASSQQEDTIYF
>.|TRBJ1-1|few|TRBV3-1/TRBV3-2
TGTGCCAGCAGCCACGCCAGGAACACTGAAGCTTTCTTT
CASSHARNTEAFF
>.|TRBJ2-4|.|TRBV3-1/TRBV3-2
TGTGCCAGCAGCCGCCCGGGGTTAGCCAAAAACATTCAGTACTTC
CASSRPGLAKNIQYF
>.|TRBJ1-1|.|TRBV3-1/TRBV3-2
TGTGCCAGCAGCCAAGGGAGCGGTGAAGCTTTCTTT
CASSQGSGEAFF
>TRBD1|TRBJ1-1|few|TRBV7-3
TGTGCCAGCAGCTCTTACGGACAGGATGAAGCTTTCTTT
CASSSYGQDEAFF
>.|TRBJ1-5|.|TRBV2
TGTGCCAGCAGCCCAGACAGGAGCAATCAGCCCCAGCATTTT
CASSPDRSNQPQHF
>.|TRBJ2-2|few|TRBV19
TGTGCCAGTTCTCAGGCCGGGGAGCTGTTTTTT
CASSQAGELFF
>TRBD1|TRBJ1-2|.|TRBV19
TGTGCTAGTAGGAGGCAGGGGGCTCGGGATGGCTACACCTTC
CASRRQGARDGYTF
>.|TRBJ1-2|.|TRBV4-2
TGTGCCAGCAGCCAAGGAGGGAACTATGGCTACACCTTC
CASSQGGNYGYTF
>.|TRBJ2-2|few|TRBV13
TGTGCCAGCAGCTCTCAAGGCCGTCCGGGCGGGGAGCTGTTTTTT
CASSSQGRPGGELFF
>.|TRBJ2-1|.|TRBV11-2
TGTGCCAGCAGCTTGGGCCAGTACAATGAGCAGTTCTTC
CASSLGQYNEQFF
>TRBD2|TRBJ2-3|.|TRBV6-4
TGTGCCAGCAGTAAGGGACTAGCGGCCACAGATACGCAGTATTTT
CASSKGLAATDTQYF
>.|TRBJ2-5|.|TRBV7-8
TGTGCCAGCAACAGAGGGTACACCTTCCCCGGGGAGACCCAGTACTTC
CASNRGYTFPGETQYF
>TRBD1|TRBJ2-7|.|TRBV28
TGTGCCAGCAGTGGGACAGGGAGTTACGAGCAGTACTTC
CASSGTGSYEQYF
>.|TRBJ2-7|once|TRBV6-5
TGTGCCAGCAGTTACCCCGGAAGGGGTTACGAGCAGTACTTC
CASSYPGRGYEQYF
>.|TRBJ2-7|.|TRBV7-8
TGTGCCAGCAGCTTATGGGGCAGCTCCTACGAGCAGTACTTC
CASSLWGSSYEQYF